Listed below are T cell receptor beta chains from one sample, sequenced in a study of human T cells and chemical hapten exposure. A single record per CDR3 protein comes from TCRdb applying MiXCR to the RACE reads. The table lists 99,000 or so distinct CDR3 sequences, under 14% of them singletons. Specimen: whole blood, collected in connection with sensitization to the hapten diphenylcyclopropenone (DPC). The receptors were gathered from a woman in her sixties with alopecia areata. Some clones in this sample may be carry-over from other donors' samples. Each CDR3 is given with its conserved first and last residue. Fields, in order: clone size, V gene, D gene, J gene, CDR3 DNA, CDR3 protein. The D gene is left open where the match is weak. Rows may omit the clone size; those that give it use once, few, many or a size class.

abundance: many
v_gene: TRBV19
d_gene: -
j_gene: TRBJ2-6
CDR3nt: TGTGCCAGTAGTCCCTGGACCGTCTCTGGGGCCAACGTCCTGACTTTC
CDR3aa: CASSPWTVSGANVLTF

abundance: -
v_gene: TRBV7-3
d_gene: TRBD1
j_gene: TRBJ2-1
CDR3nt: TGTGCCAGCAGCTCTCGGGGACAGGAGCAGTTCTTC
CDR3aa: CASSSRGQEQFF

abundance: many
v_gene: TRBV18
d_gene: TRBD1
j_gene: TRBJ2-3
CDR3nt: TGTGCCAGCTCACCAATCCGGGACAGGAACACAGATACGCAGTATTTT
CDR3aa: CASSPIRDRNTDTQYF

abundance: many
v_gene: TRBV3-1
d_gene: TRBD1
j_gene: TRBJ1-2
CDR3nt: TGTGCCTCCAGGACAGGGGGCGCAGGAGGCTACACCTTC
CDR3aa: CASRTGGAGGYTF

abundance: many
v_gene: TRBV7-3
d_gene: -
j_gene: TRBJ2-3
CDR3nt: TGTGCCAGCAGCCTCCAGCGGCTGGATACGCAGTATTTT
CDR3aa: CASSLQRLDTQYF

abundance: few
v_gene: TRBV6-1
d_gene: -
j_gene: TRBJ2-3
CDR3nt: TGTGCCAGCAGATGGGCCGTTAAGGGTAGCACAGATACGCAGTATTTT
CDR3aa: CASRWAVKGSTDTQYF

abundance: many
v_gene: TRBV10-2
d_gene: -
j_gene: TRBJ1-2
CDR3nt: TGCGCCAGCATTCCACAGGGATGGGACGGCTACACCTTC
CDR3aa: CASIPQGWDGYTF

abundance: many
v_gene: TRBV18
d_gene: -
j_gene: TRBJ1-6
CDR3nt: TGTGCCAGCTCAACCGACGATTCACCCCTCCACTTT
CDR3aa: CASSTDDSPLHF

abundance: -
v_gene: TRBV9
d_gene: TRBD1
j_gene: TRBJ1-2
CDR3nt: TGTGCCAGCAGCGTCGAGGGAAGACAGGGAAACTATGGCTACACCTTC
CDR3aa: CASSVEGRQGNYGYTF

abundance: -
v_gene: TRBV6-5
d_gene: -
j_gene: TRBJ1-3
CDR3nt: TGTGCCAGCAGTTACTCTGGGGAAGTTGGAAACACCATATATTTT
CDR3aa: CASSYSGEVGNTIYF

abundance: many
v_gene: TRBV2
d_gene: -
j_gene: TRBJ1-1
CDR3nt: TGTGCCAGCAGGTTGACTTGGGTGATTGAAGCTTTCTTT
CDR3aa: CASRLTWVIEAFF

abundance: many
v_gene: TRBV10-3
d_gene: -
j_gene: TRBJ1-2
CDR3nt: TGTGCCATCAGCGACGGAGCTAACTATGGCTACACCTTC
CDR3aa: CAISDGANYGYTF

abundance: many
v_gene: TRBV7-2
d_gene: -
j_gene: TRBJ2-5
CDR3nt: TGTGCCAGCAGCTCTACTACGGGGGAGACCCAGTACTTC
CDR3aa: CASSSTTGETQYF

abundance: few
v_gene: TRBV12-3/TRBV12-4
d_gene: TRBD1
j_gene: TRBJ2-7
CDR3nt: TGTGCCAGCAGTAGACGGACAGGGACCTACGAGCAGTACTTC
CDR3aa: CASSRRTGTYEQYF

abundance: many
v_gene: TRBV7-6
d_gene: -
j_gene: TRBJ1-2
CDR3nt: TGTGCCAGCAGCTTAGGGGTGACGCAAAACTATGGCTACACCTTC
CDR3aa: CASSLGVTQNYGYTF

abundance: few
v_gene: TRBV7-2
d_gene: TRBD2
j_gene: TRBJ2-3
CDR3nt: TGTGCCAGCAGCTTCGTGCCCCAGGGACTAGCGTCAGATACGCAGTATTTT
CDR3aa: CASSFVPQGLASDTQYF

abundance: many
v_gene: TRBV7-6
d_gene: TRBD1
j_gene: TRBJ2-2
CDR3nt: TGTGCCAGCAGCTGGAGAGGGGGCCACTCGAACACCGGGGAGCTGTTTTTT
CDR3aa: CASSWRGGHSNTGELFF

abundance: -
v_gene: TRBV20-1
d_gene: TRBD1
j_gene: TRBJ2-3
CDR3nt: TGCAGTGCTAGAGATGCAGGGGGCCCCACAGATACGCAGTATTTT
CDR3aa: CSARDAGGPTDTQYF

abundance: few
v_gene: TRBV5-1
d_gene: -
j_gene: TRBJ2-3
CDR3nt: TGCGCCAGCAGCTTGGGGCAGGGTCCCCTAGATACGCAGTATTTT
CDR3aa: CASSLGQGPLDTQYF

abundance: few
v_gene: TRBV25-1
d_gene: -
j_gene: TRBJ2-3
CDR3nt: TGTGCCAGCAGTGAAGGTCCAGTGGCCGTAGATACGCAGTATTTT
CDR3aa: CASSEGPVAVDTQYF

abundance: many
v_gene: TRBV6-6
d_gene: -
j_gene: TRBJ2-7
CDR3nt: TGTGCCAGCAGAAAATCTCGGGACTCATACTCCTACGAGCAGTACTTC
CDR3aa: CASRKSRDSYSYEQYF

abundance: few
v_gene: TRBV12-3/TRBV12-4
d_gene: -
j_gene: TRBJ2-7
CDR3nt: TGTGCCAGCAGTTTAGTGAGAGGCGAGCAGTACTTC
CDR3aa: CASSLVRGEQYF

abundance: -
v_gene: TRBV19
d_gene: TRBD1
j_gene: TRBJ1-5
CDR3nt: TGTGCCAGTAGTCCGGAGGACAGGGGTGGCAATCAGCCCCAGCATTTT
CDR3aa: CASSPEDRGGNQPQHF

abundance: -
v_gene: TRBV11-3
d_gene: TRBD1
j_gene: TRBJ2-7
CDR3nt: TGTGCCAGCAGCTTGGGGGACAGCGGCTCCTACGAGCAGTACTTC
CDR3aa: CASSLGDSGSYEQYF

abundance: few
v_gene: TRBV7-8
d_gene: -
j_gene: TRBJ1-6
CDR3nt: TGTGCCAGCAGCTTAGACAACTCCTATAATTCACCCCTCCACTTT
CDR3aa: CASSLDNSYNSPLHF

abundance: -
v_gene: TRBV20-1
d_gene: -
j_gene: TRBJ1-2
CDR3nt: TGCAGTGCTAGAGAATGGGGACAAGTAAACTATGGCTACACCTTC
CDR3aa: CSAREWGQVNYGYTF

abundance: many
v_gene: TRBV24-1
d_gene: -
j_gene: TRBJ2-3
CDR3nt: TGTGCCACCAGTGCGAGGGATACGCAGTATTTT
CDR3aa: CATSARDTQYF

abundance: few
v_gene: TRBV11-2
d_gene: -
j_gene: TRBJ2-1
CDR3nt: TGTGCCAGCAGCTTGGCGGTCCCGGGGGCCGTATACAATGAGCAGTTCTTC
CDR3aa: CASSLAVPGAVYNEQFF

abundance: -
v_gene: TRBV29-1
d_gene: -
j_gene: TRBJ1-1
CDR3nt: TGCAGCGGGATGGAAAACCAGGGCACTGAAGCTTTCTTT
CDR3aa: CSGMENQGTEAFF

abundance: many
v_gene: TRBV7-9
d_gene: -
j_gene: TRBJ2-7
CDR3nt: TGTGCCAGCAGCTCACCCCGGGGAGAGTCCTACGAGCAGTACTTC
CDR3aa: CASSSPRGESYEQYF

abundance: few
v_gene: TRBV29-1
d_gene: -
j_gene: TRBJ1-4
CDR3nt: TGCAGCGTGCTGGGCCTTGATGAAAAACTGTTTTTT
CDR3aa: CSVLGLDEKLFF

abundance: many
v_gene: TRBV5-1
d_gene: -
j_gene: TRBJ1-4
CDR3nt: TGCGCCAGCAGCCCTGACACGGGGGCCCAACTGTTTTTT
CDR3aa: CASSPDTGAQLFF

abundance: many
v_gene: TRBV7-8
d_gene: -
j_gene: TRBJ1-2
CDR3nt: TGTGCCAGCAGCTCGCGGGCCTCCAAGGCTGGTGGCTACACCTTC
CDR3aa: CASSSRASKAGGYTF

abundance: few
v_gene: TRBV5-1
d_gene: -
j_gene: TRBJ2-7
CDR3nt: TGCGCCAGCAGCTACCCCGACAGCTACGAGCAGTACTTC
CDR3aa: CASSYPDSYEQYF

abundance: many
v_gene: TRBV6-6
d_gene: TRBD1
j_gene: TRBJ1-1
CDR3nt: TGTGCCAGCAGTTTAGACAGGGTTAATGAAGCTTTCTTT
CDR3aa: CASSLDRVNEAFF

abundance: -
v_gene: TRBV6-5
d_gene: -
j_gene: TRBJ2-7
CDR3nt: TGTGCCAGCAACCCCTTGGGCGGGCACAGTGGCGAGCAGTACTTC
CDR3aa: CASNPLGGHSGEQYF

abundance: many
v_gene: TRBV10-3
d_gene: -
j_gene: TRBJ2-7
CDR3nt: TGTGCCATCAGTGAGTCGTCAGATTCCTACGAGCAGTACTTC
CDR3aa: CAISESSDSYEQYF

abundance: -
v_gene: TRBV12-3/TRBV12-4
d_gene: -
j_gene: TRBJ2-1
CDR3nt: TGTGCCAGCAGTCCCAAGGGGGAGGCCGGCGAGCAGTTCTTC
CDR3aa: CASSPKGEAGEQFF

abundance: -
v_gene: TRBV6-5
d_gene: -
j_gene: TRBJ1-2
CDR3nt: TGTGCCAGCAGTTACTTCTCCGGGGCCTCTAACTATGGCTACACCTTC
CDR3aa: CASSYFSGASNYGYTF

abundance: -
v_gene: TRBV5-1
d_gene: -
j_gene: TRBJ1-1
CDR3nt: TGCGCCAGCAGCTTGAAGCTGGGAGGGAACACTGAAGCTTTCTTT
CDR3aa: CASSLKLGGNTEAFF

abundance: many
v_gene: TRBV19
d_gene: TRBD1
j_gene: TRBJ2-7
CDR3nt: TGTGCCAGTAGCATAACCCCCCCGACAGGGACCCTCTCCTACGAGCAGTACTTC
CDR3aa: CASSITPPTGTLSYEQYF

abundance: many
v_gene: TRBV6-1
d_gene: -
j_gene: TRBJ2-5
CDR3nt: TGTGCCAGCGTCCCCTTGGCAGATAGTTACCAAGAGACCCAGTACTTC
CDR3aa: CASVPLADSYQETQYF

abundance: -
v_gene: TRBV19
d_gene: -
j_gene: TRBJ1-1
CDR3nt: TGTGCCAGTACCCCTCAGGGACCTATGAACACTGAAGCTTTCTTT
CDR3aa: CASTPQGPMNTEAFF

abundance: many
v_gene: TRBV6-6
d_gene: TRBD2
j_gene: TRBJ2-4
CDR3nt: TGTGCCAGCAGTACCGGGCCTAGCGGGGGGGCAATGGCCAAAAACATTCAGTACTTC
CDR3aa: CASSTGPSGGAMAKNIQYF

abundance: few
v_gene: TRBV20-1
d_gene: TRBD2
j_gene: TRBJ2-7
CDR3nt: TGCAGTGCTAGAGATTTCGCTCGGACTAGCGCTGGAGGGGAAACCTACGAGCAGTACTTC
CDR3aa: CSARDFARTSAGGETYEQYF

abundance: -
v_gene: TRBV20-1
d_gene: -
j_gene: TRBJ1-1
CDR3nt: TGCAGTGCTAGTCCTCACGGAGGGGGGAACACTGAAGCTTTCTTT
CDR3aa: CSASPHGGGNTEAFF

abundance: many
v_gene: TRBV3-1
d_gene: TRBD1
j_gene: TRBJ2-2
CDR3nt: TGTGCCAGCAGTCAACAGGGGAGCACCGGGGAGCTGTTTTTT
CDR3aa: CASSQQGSTGELFF

abundance: few
v_gene: TRBV3-1
d_gene: -
j_gene: TRBJ1-2
CDR3nt: TGTGCCAGCAGCCATGAGGGAGATAACTATGGCTACACCTTC
CDR3aa: CASSHEGDNYGYTF

abundance: -
v_gene: TRBV19
d_gene: -
j_gene: TRBJ2-4
CDR3nt: TGTGCCAGTAGTATGCGCACCCTAGCCAAAAACATTCAGTACTTC
CDR3aa: CASSMRTLAKNIQYF

abundance: -
v_gene: TRBV7-2
d_gene: -
j_gene: TRBJ2-7
CDR3nt: TGTGCCAGCAGCTTAGCAGGCGTTGACGAGCAGTACTTC
CDR3aa: CASSLAGVDEQYF

abundance: many
v_gene: TRBV10-3
d_gene: TRBD1
j_gene: TRBJ2-1
CDR3nt: TGTGCCATCAAAAACCTCGACAGGGGCAATGAGCAGTTCTTC
CDR3aa: CAIKNLDRGNEQFF

abundance: many
v_gene: TRBV9
d_gene: TRBD1
j_gene: TRBJ1-1
CDR3nt: TGTGCCAGCAGCGTATTGGAGGGGGCGAACACTGAAGCTTTCTTT
CDR3aa: CASSVLEGANTEAFF

abundance: -
v_gene: TRBV3-1
d_gene: -
j_gene: TRBJ2-2
CDR3nt: TGTGCCAGCAGCCAAATCCCCGAGTCCGGGGAGCTGTTTTTT
CDR3aa: CASSQIPESGELFF

abundance: many
v_gene: TRBV12-3/TRBV12-4
d_gene: TRBD2
j_gene: TRBJ2-3
CDR3nt: TGTGCCAGCACAAAGACTAGCGGGGAATACACAGATACGCAGTATTTT
CDR3aa: CASTKTSGEYTDTQYF

abundance: -
v_gene: TRBV10-3
d_gene: -
j_gene: TRBJ2-3
CDR3nt: TGTGCCATCAGTGAGTCGTGGGGGACAGATACGCAGTATTTT
CDR3aa: CAISESWGTDTQYF

abundance: -
v_gene: TRBV7-2
d_gene: -
j_gene: TRBJ2-2
CDR3nt: TGTGCCAGCAGCTTAGACGGGGGGCAGGCCGGGGAGCTGTTTTTT
CDR3aa: CASSLDGGQAGELFF

abundance: many
v_gene: TRBV19
d_gene: TRBD2
j_gene: TRBJ2-1
CDR3nt: TGTGCCAGTAGTCGTAGTCAGCGGGGGGTCTCTCAACTGAATGAGCAGTTCTTC
CDR3aa: CASSRSQRGVSQLNEQFF

abundance: many
v_gene: TRBV7-8
d_gene: -
j_gene: TRBJ2-6
CDR3nt: TGTGCCAGCAGCTTAGCTTCGGGGGAGCCTGGGGCCAACGTCCTGACTTTC
CDR3aa: CASSLASGEPGANVLTF

abundance: few
v_gene: TRBV7-2
d_gene: -
j_gene: TRBJ1-4
CDR3nt: TGTGCCAGCAGCTTCCGGCCGGTTACAACTAATGAAAAACTGTTTTTT
CDR3aa: CASSFRPVTTNEKLFF